The 17 T cell receptor beta chains reported below all come from one sample, sequenced in a study of shared clonotypes between healthy human individuals. Sequenced by immunoSEQ multiplex PCR; TCRdb stores in-frame clones only, minus some. There are 2 million to 2.5 million clones in the sample; around 95% occur only once, and around 0.13% lies in the top ten. Sequencing was done on a sample of naive CD4+ T cells sorted from blood. Stated subset: CD45RA+ positively selected. These receptors originate from a man between 18 and 29 years old in good health.

V gene TRBV7-2 combines with J gene TRBJ2-4; D tentatively reads TRBD1 or TRBD2 (5 bases each). V dropped 5 bases and J dropped 12 bases, with 14 bases sitting between them. CDR3 length equals 12 residues. Germline V gives CDR1 SGHTA, CDR2 FQGNSA. The CDR3: CASSLGRQTQYF. Written as DNA, the CDR3 is TGTGCCAGCAGCCTGGGACGACAAACTCAGTACTTC.

The chain couples TRBV19 to TRBJ2-3; D might be TRBD1 (6 bases). The length of the CDR3 is 16 residues. The V end was cut by 7 bases, the J end by 0 bases, with 17 bases between. Germline V lookup: CDR1 LNHDA, CDR2 SQIVND (reference sequence). CDR3 sequence reads: CASNPRTASSTDTQYF. The CDR3, as DNA: TGTGCCAGTAACCCGAGGACAGCTTCTAGCACAGATACGCAGTATTTT.

The V call is TRBV6-1, the J call TRBJ2-7, with TRBD1 matching over 7 bases. V trimming: 8 bases; J trimming: 0 bases; junction bases outside the gene matches: 7. From germline, CDR1 is MNHNS and CDR2 SASEGT. This CDR3 is built from 14 residues. CDR3 protein: CASVNTGASYEQYF. The CDR3 DNA reads TGTGCCAGCGTTAATACAGGGGCCTCCTACGAGCAGTACTTC.

This chain links TRBV10-3 with TRBJ1-1; no clear D gene. The germline CDR1 and CDR2 sequences are ENHRY and SYGVKD. Trimming took off 8 bases at V and 3 bases at J, with 7 bases between the two ends. This CDR3 has 11 amino acids. CDR3 region: CAIGPYTEAFF. DNA for the CDR3: TGTGCCATCGGACCGTACACTGAAGCTTTCTTT.

The rearrangement uses TRBV7-2 and TRBJ2-7; a possible D gene is TRBD1 (6 bases). CDR1 and CDR2 from the germline V gene are SGHTA and FQGNSA. There are 13 residues in the CDR3. With 5 bases removed from V and 2 bases from J, the gap between germline ends came to 10 bases. The CDR3 spells CASSLDSTYEQYF. The CDR3 DNA reads as TGTGCCAGCAGCCTGGACAGTACCTACGAGCAGTACTTC. Filled out from reference TRBV7-2 and TRBJ2-7, the complete variable domain reads GAGVSQSPSNKVTEKGKDVELRCDPISGHTALYWYRQSLGQGLEFLIYFQGNSAPDKSGLPSDRFSAERTGGSVSTLTIQRTQQEDSAVYLCASSLDSTYEQYFGPGTRLTVT.

J is TRBJ2-7 and V is TRBV18; 7 bases fit TRBD1. Germline CDR1 is KGHSH and CDR2 is LQKENI. This CDR3 region has 15 residues. V was pared by 6 bases and J by 0 bases, with 8 bases of the junction left unmatched. The CDR3 DNA reads TGTGCCAGCTCCCCCCCGGGACAGTTCTCCTACGAGCAGTACTTC. Residues: CASSPPGQFSYEQYF.

The chain recombines TRBV5-1 with TRBJ2-2; D gene unclear. The CDR3 is 15 residues long. CDR1 and CDR2 from the germline V gene are SGHRS and YFSETQ. V was shortened by 4 bases and J by 6 bases, with 16 bases between the two germline ends. CDR3 nucleotides: TGCGCCAGCAGCCTCCAGCGTCCTGGCCCCGGGGAGCTGTTTTTT. Amino acids: CASSLQRPGPGELFF.

Concerning this clone itself: The same CDR3 can be traced to other DNA sequences in this sample. V is TRBV10-3 and J is TRBJ1-6; D is perhaps TRBD1 (5 bases). CDR3 length equals 14 residues. V dropped 2 bases and J dropped 3 bases, with 5 bases sitting between them. Germline lookup yields CDR1 ENHRY and CDR2 SYGVKD. For the CDR3, the DNA is TGTGCCATCAGTGAGACAGGCTATAATTCACCCCTCCACTTT. Amino acid sequence: CAISETGYNSPLHF.

The chain has TRBV28 and TRBJ1-5; D call uncertain. This CDR3 is 13 amino acids long. CDR1 and CDR2 from the germline V gene are MDHEN and SYDVKM. Between the trimmed V and J ends, which lost 10 bases and 0 bases, there was a span of 10 bases. DNA for the CDR3: TGTGCCATCCTACTCTATAGCAATCAGCCCCAGCATTTT. Its translation: CAILLYSNQPQHF.

The chain is built from TRBV15 and TRBJ1-1, with D unclear. The CDR3 has 15 residues. Trimming left V 2 bases short and J 2 bases short, with 12 bases between. Germline V gives CDR1 LNHNV, CDR2 YYDKDF (reference sequence). The CDR3 sequence: CATSRPRDLNTEAFF. The CDR3 DNA sequence: TGTGCCACCAGCAGACCAAGGGATTTAAACACTGAAGCTTTCTTT. The complete variable domain, with remaining parts taken from reference TRBV15 and TRBJ1-1, reads DAMVIQNPRYQVTQFGKPVTLSCSQTLNHNVMYWYQQKSSQAPKLLFHYYDKDFNNEADTPDNFQSRRPNTSFCFLDIRSPGLGDTAMYLCATSRPRDLNTEAFFGQGTRLTVV.

The rearrangement joins TRBV11-2 to TRBJ2-3; weak D call: TRBD2 (5 bases). Trimming shortened V by 1 base and J by 6 bases, and 11 bases separated the two germline ends. In germline, CDR1 is SGHAT, CDR2 FQNNGV. The CDR3 spans 14 residues. CDR3 DNA: TGTGCCAGCAGCTTAGGGGCGGGCGGTGATACGCAGTATTTT. Amino acid sequence: CASSLGAGGDTQYF.

The V and J genes are TRBV6-1 and TRBJ2-7; 8 bases line up with TRBD1. Trimming took 4 bases from V and 0 from J; bases not matched to a gene: 8. Germline values: CDR1 MNHNS, CDR2 SASEGT. The CDR3 length is 16 residues. The CDR3 protein is CASSGRQGSSSYEQYF. CDR3 DNA sequence: TGTGCCAGCAGTGGACGACAGGGGTCCAGCTCCTACGAGCAGTACTTC.

V and J are TRBV7-2 and TRBJ2-5; tentative D call: TRBD2 (5 bases). CDR3 size: 15 residues. CDR1 is SGHTA and CDR2 is FQGNSA in the germline V gene. V was cut by 2 bases and J by 0 bases, with 10 bases left in between. CDR3 in amino acids: CASSLRTLHQETQYF. CDR3 DNA: TGTGCCAGCAGCTTAAGGACTCTCCACCAAGAGACCCAGTACTTC.

In its sample, this clone was seen once. The chain is built from TRBV10-2 and TRBJ2-3; 9 nucleotides align to TRBD2. This CDR3 spans 16 amino acids. Germline V lookup: CDR1 WSHSY, CDR2 SAAADI. The V gene end was trimmed by 4 bases and the J gene end by 0 bases; junction bases not matched to a gene: 5. The CDR3 is CASSVRLAASTDTQYF. CDR3 in DNA: TGCGCCAGCAGTGTTCGACTAGCGGCAAGCACAGATACGCAGTATTTT.

This chain uses TRBV6-1 with TRBJ1-3; D might be TRBD1 (5 bases). CDR3 size: 14 residues. Trimming pared 2 bases from V and 4 bases from J, leaving 9 bases between. Germline assignment: CDR1 MNHNS and CDR2 SASEGT. In DNA, the CDR3 is TGTGCCAGCAGTGAAAACAGGCGAGGAAACACCATATATTTT. Protein: CASSENRRGNTIYF.

The V call is TRBV6-1, the J call TRBJ1-2; 9 nucleotides align to TRBD1. Germline-derived CDR1 and CDR2 are MNHNS and SASEGT. The V gene end was trimmed by 0 bases and the J gene end by 5 bases; junction bases not matched to a gene: 13. CDR3 length equals 18 residues. The chain's CDR3 is CASSEAFPRDREKYGYTF. In DNA, the CDR3 is TGTGCCAGCAGTGAAGCGTTTCCTCGGGACAGGGAAAAATATGGCTACACCTTC.

This clone has more than one count but fewer than ten. This rearrangement joins TRBV30 to TRBJ1-6; no definite D call. Germline CDR1 and CDR2: GTSNPN and SVGIG (reference sequence). CDR3 length equals 11 residues. V shed 5 bases and J shed 7 bases, with 6 bases lying between them. The CDR3 nucleotides are TGTGCCTGGGCGGGAAATTCACCCCTCCACTTT. Encoded protein: CAWAGNSPLHF.